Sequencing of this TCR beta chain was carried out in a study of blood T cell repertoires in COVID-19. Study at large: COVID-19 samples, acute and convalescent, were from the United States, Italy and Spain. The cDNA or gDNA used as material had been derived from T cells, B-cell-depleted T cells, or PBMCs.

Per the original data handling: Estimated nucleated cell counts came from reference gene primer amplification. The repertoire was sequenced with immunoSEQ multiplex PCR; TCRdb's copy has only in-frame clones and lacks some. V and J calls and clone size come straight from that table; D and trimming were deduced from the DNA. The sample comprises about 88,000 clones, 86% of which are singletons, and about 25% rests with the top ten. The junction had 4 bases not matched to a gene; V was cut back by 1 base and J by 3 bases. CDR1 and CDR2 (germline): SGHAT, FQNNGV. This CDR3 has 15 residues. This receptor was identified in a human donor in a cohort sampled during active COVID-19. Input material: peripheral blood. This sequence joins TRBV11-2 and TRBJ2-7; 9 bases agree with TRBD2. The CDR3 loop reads CASSLGASGIYEQYF. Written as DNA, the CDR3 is TGTGCCAGCAGCTTAGGTGCTAGCGGGATCTACGAGCAGTACTTC.